Listed below are T cell receptor beta chains from one sample, sequenced in a study of CD8+ T cells in alopecia areata. The table came from immunoSEQ multiplex PCR; TCRdb's copy has only in-frame clones and leaves some out. The repertoire includes over 200,000 clones, 57% of them detected once, and around 0.46% sits in the top ten. Sequencing was performed on CD4+ T cells sorted from blood, taken at week 0. The receptors come from a human donor with alopecia areata. CDR3s include the opening cysteine and the closing phenylalanine or tryptophan. Fields, in order: D gene, CDR3 length, J gene, V gene, clone size, CDR3 protein. A D gene is named only where the DNA matches it firmly. Size is omitted from some rows. Given values are once, few, many or a class for expanded clones.

D: NA; length: 14; J: TRBJ2-5; V: TRBV19; size: NA; CDR3: CASSNQGFPETQYF
D: NA; length: 12; J: TRBJ2-7; V: TRBV10-3; size: NA; CDR3: CAISRDPTGQYF
D: NA; length: 15; J: TRBJ2-5; V: TRBV6-5; size: NA; CDR3: CASSYGPGGGETQYF
D: NA; length: 13; J: TRBJ2-7; V: TRBV25-1; size: NA; CDR3: CASSGQATYEQYF
D: NA; length: 15; J: TRBJ1-5; V: TRBV19; size: NA; CDR3: CASSTQYGEAQPQHF
D: NA; length: 15; J: TRBJ2-2; V: TRBV5-1; size: few; CDR3: CASSLGTYNTGELFF
D: NA; length: 14; J: TRBJ2-5; V: TRBV5-1; size: NA; CDR3: CASSLGGGPETQYF
D: TRBD2; length: 15; J: TRBJ2-5; V: TRBV7-9; size: NA; CDR3: CASSSGGLAEETQYF
D: NA; length: 13; J: TRBJ2-5; V: TRBV4-1; size: NA; CDR3: CASSPGGMETQYF
D: TRBD1; length: 14; J: TRBJ2-7; V: TRBV5-6; size: NA; CDR3: CASSLAGGSYEQYF